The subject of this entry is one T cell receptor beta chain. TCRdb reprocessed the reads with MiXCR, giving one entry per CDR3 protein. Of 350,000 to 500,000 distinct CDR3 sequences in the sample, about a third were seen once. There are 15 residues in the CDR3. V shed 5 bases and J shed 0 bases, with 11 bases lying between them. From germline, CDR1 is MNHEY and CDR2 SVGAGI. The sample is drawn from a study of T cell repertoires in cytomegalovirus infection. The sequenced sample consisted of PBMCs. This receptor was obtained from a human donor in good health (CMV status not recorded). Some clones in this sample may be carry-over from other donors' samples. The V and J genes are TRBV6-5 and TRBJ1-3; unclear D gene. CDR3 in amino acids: CASSPNFDSGNTIYF. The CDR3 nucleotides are TGTGCCAGCAGTCCAAACTTCGACTCTGGAAACACCATATATTTT.